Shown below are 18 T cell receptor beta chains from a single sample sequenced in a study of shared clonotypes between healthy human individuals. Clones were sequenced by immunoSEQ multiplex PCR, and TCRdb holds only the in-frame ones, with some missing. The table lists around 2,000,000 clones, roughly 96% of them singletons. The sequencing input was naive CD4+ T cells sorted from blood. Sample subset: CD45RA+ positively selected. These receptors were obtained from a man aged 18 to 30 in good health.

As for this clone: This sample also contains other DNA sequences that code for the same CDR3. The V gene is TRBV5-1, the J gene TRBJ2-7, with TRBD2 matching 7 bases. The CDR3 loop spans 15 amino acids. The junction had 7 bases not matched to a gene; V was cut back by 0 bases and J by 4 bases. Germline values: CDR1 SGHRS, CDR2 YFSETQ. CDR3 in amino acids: CASSLVASGTYEQYF. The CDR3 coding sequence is TGCGCCAGCAGCTTGGTGGCTAGCGGTACTTACGAGCAGTACTTC. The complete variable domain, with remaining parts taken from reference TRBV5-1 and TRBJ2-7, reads KAGVTQTPRYLIKTRGQQVTLSCSPISGHRSVSWYQQTPGQGLQFLFEYFSETQRNKGNFPGRFSGRQFSNSRSEMNVSTLELGDSALYLCASSLVASGTYEQYFGPGTRLTVT.

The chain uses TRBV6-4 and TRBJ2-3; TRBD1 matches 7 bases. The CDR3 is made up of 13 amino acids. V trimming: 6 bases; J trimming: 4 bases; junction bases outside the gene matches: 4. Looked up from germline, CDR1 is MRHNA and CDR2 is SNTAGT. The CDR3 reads CASSAQGPDTQYF. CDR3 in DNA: TGTGCCAGCAGCGCACAGGGGCCAGATACGCAGTATTTT.

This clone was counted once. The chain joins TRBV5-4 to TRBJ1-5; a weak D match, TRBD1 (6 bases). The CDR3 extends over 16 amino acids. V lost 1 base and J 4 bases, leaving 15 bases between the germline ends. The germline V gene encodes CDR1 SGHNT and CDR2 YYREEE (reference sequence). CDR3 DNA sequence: TGTGCCAGCAGCTTGCTGGTGACAGGAGGAAATCAGCCCCAGCATTTT. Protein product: CASSLLVTGGNQPQHF.

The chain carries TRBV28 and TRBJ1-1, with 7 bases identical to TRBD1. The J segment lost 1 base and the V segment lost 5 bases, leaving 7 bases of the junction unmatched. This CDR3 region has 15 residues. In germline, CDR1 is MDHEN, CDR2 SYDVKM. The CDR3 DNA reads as TGTGCCAGCAGTATAGAGACAGGGAGGAACACTGAAGCTTTCTTT. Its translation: CASSIETGRNTEAFF.

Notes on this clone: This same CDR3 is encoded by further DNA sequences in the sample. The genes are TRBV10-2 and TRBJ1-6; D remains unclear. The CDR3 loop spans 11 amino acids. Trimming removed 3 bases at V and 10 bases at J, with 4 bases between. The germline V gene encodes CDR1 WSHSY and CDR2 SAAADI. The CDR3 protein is CASSDPSPLHF. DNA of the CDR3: TGCGCCAGCAGTGACCCCTCACCCCTCCACTTT.

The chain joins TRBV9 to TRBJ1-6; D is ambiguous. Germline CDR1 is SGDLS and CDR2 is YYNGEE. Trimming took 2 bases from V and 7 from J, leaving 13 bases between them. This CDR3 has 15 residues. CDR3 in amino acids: CASSVKGDSNSPLHF. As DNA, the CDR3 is TGTGCCAGCAGCGTCAAAGGCGACTCAAATTCACCCCTCCACTTT.

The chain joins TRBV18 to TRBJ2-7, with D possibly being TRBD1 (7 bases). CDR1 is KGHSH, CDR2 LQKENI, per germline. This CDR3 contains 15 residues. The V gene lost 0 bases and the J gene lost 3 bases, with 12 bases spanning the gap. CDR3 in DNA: TGTGCCAGCTCACCACCCGGGACAGCGGGCTACGAGCAGTACTTC. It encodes CASSPPGTAGYEQYF.

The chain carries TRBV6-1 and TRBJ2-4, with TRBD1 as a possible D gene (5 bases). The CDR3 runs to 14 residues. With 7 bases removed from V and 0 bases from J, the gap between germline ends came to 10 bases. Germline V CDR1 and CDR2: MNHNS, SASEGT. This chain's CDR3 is CASKGPGAKNIQYF. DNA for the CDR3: TGTGCCAGCAAGGGGCCAGGAGCCAAAAACATTCAGTACTTC.

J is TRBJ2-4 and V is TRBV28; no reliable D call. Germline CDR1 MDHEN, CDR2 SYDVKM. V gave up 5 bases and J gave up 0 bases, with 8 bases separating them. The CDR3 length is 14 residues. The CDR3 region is CASSPGPAKNIQYF. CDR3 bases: TGTGCCAGCAGTCCTGGACCAGCCAAAAACATTCAGTACTTC.

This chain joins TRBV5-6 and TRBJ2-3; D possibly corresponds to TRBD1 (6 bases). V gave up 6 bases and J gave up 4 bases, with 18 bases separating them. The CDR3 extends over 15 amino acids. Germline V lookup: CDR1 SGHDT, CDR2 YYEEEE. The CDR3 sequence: CASTLTGIGPDTQYF. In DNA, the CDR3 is TGTGCCAGCACCCTAACAGGGATAGGACCAGATACGCAGTATTTT.

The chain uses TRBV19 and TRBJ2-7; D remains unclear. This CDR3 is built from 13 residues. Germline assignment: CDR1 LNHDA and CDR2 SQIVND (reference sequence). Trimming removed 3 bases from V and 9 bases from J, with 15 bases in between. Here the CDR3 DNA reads TGTGCCAGTAGTATGCCAGGACCTTTTGTGCAGTACTTC. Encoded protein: CASSMPGPFVQYF. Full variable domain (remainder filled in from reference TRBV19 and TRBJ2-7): DGGITQSPKYLFRKEGQNVTLSCEQNLNHDAMYWYRQDPGQGLRLIYYSQIVNDFQKGDIAEGYSVSREKKESFPLTVTSAQKNPTAFYLCASSMPGPFVQYFGPGTRLTVT.

CDR3 protein: CASSPVRASDEQYF. CDR3 nucleotides: TGTGCCAGCAGCCCAGTCAGGGCGTCGGACGAGCAGTACTTC. The chain uses TRBV2 and TRBJ2-7, with D possibly being TRBD1 (5 bases). Germline V lookup: CDR1 SNHLY, CDR2 FYNNEI. The V end lost 6 bases, the J end lost 5 bases, and 17 bases lay between the germline ends. This CDR3 has 14 residues.

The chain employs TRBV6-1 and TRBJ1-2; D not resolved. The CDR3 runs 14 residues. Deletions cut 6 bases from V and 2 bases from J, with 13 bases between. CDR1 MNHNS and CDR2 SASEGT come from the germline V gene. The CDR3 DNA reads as TGTGCCAGCAGGCCGGGGTCGGGGAACTATGGCTACACCTTC. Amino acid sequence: CASRPGSGNYGYTF.

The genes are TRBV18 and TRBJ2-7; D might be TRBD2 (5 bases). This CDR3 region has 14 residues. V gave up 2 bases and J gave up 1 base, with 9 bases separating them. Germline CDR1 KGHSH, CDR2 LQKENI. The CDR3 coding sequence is TGTGCCAGCTCACCATCCCTAGCTTCCTACGAGCAGTACTTC. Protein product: CASSPSLASYEQYF.

The CDR3 region has the DNA TGTGCCTGGAGTCGGACTAGCGGGGAGCTGTTTTTT. It specifies CAWSRTSGELFF. The chain recombines TRBV30 with TRBJ2-2, with 7 bases matching TRBD2. This CDR3 contains 12 residues. Trimming took 2 bases from V and 7 from J; bases not matched to a gene: 1. CDR1 and CDR2 from the germline V gene are GTSNPN and SVGIG (reference sequence).

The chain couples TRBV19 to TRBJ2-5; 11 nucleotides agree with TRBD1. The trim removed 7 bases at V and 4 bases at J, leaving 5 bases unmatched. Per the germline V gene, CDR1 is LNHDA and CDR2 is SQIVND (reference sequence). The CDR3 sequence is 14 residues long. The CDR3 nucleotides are TGTGCCAGTAAAGGACAGGGGGCTGGAGAGACCCAGTACTTC. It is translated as CASKGQGAGETQYF.

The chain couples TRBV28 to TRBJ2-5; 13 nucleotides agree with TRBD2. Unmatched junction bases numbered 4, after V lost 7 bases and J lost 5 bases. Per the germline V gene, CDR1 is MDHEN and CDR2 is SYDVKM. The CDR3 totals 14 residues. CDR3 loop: CASTRTSGSETQYF. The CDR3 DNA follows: TGTGCCAGCACCCGGACTAGCGGGAGTGAGACCCAGTACTTC.

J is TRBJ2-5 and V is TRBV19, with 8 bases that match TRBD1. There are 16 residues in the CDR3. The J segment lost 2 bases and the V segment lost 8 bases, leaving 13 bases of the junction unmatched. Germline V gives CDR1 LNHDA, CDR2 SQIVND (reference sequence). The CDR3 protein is CASSPTGGKHQETQYF. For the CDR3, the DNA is TGTGCCAGTTCCCCCACAGGGGGTAAGCATCAAGAGACCCAGTACTTC.